These T cell receptor beta chains were read from a single sample in a study of cytomegalovirus exposure and HLA in healthy donors. The table came from immunoSEQ multiplex PCR; TCRdb's copy has only in-frame clones and leaves some out. The data hold over 140,000 clones, with about 80% observed a single time. Sequenced sample: PBMCs. The receptors shown here come from a man aged 25-45 years in good health and CMV-seropositive. The CDR3 runs from the conserved cysteine through the conserved F or W. The D gene is left open where the match is weak. Clone size is not always given. Where it is, it says once, few, many or a class for expanded clones.

j_call v_call clone_size d_call cdr3_nt cdr3_aa
TRBJ2-5 TRBV19 . TRBD2 TGTGCCAGTAGTATGGGACTAGCGGGGAGCGAGACCCAGTACTTC CASSMGLAGSETQYF
TRBJ2-2 TRBV19 once TRBD1 TGTGCCAGTAGGGGGACAGCGAACACCGGGGAGCTGTTTTTT CASRGTANTGELFF
TRBJ2-5 TRBV7-2 . . TGTGCCAGCAGCTCAATGGACTGGCAAGAGACCCAGTACTTC CASSSMDWQETQYF
TRBJ1-2 TRBV5-1 . . TGCGCCAGCAGCTTGGGGCAGAAAAATGGCTACACCTTC CASSLGQKNGYTF
TRBJ1-1 TRBV11-3 few . TGTGCCAGCTCCAGTCGGAACACTGAAGCTTTCTTT CASSSRNTEAFF
TRBJ2-7 TRBV19 . TRBD2 TGTGCCAGTAGTATTAGCGGGAGAGGAACCGAGCAGTACTTC CASSISGRGTEQYF
TRBJ2-7 TRBV2 . . TGTGCCAGCAGTGAAGTGGGGCAGCTGGGCTACGAGCAGTACTTC CASSEVGQLGYEQYF
TRBJ2-4 TRBV19 few TRBD1 TGTGCCAGTAGTATAGCGGACAGGGAGGAGGACATTCAGTACTTC CASSIADREEDIQYF
TRBJ1-2 TRBV28 . TRBD1 TGTGCCAGCAGTAGTGGGACAGGGACAGGCTACACCTTC CASSSGTGTGYTF
TRBJ2-1 TRBV11-2 . . TGTGCCAGCAGCTCCCTTGGGGGCGGGAGAGCCGGCAATGAGCAGTTCTTC CASSSLGGGRAGNEQFF
TRBJ2-3 TRBV10-1 . . TGCGCCAGCAGTCTACGTCTAGCATGGACTCTATGCTCAGATACGCAGTATTTT CASSLRLAWTLCSDTQYF
TRBJ2-1 TRBV2 . TRBD2 TGTGCCAGCACGGAGGCGGGAGGCCAGTTCTTC CASTEAGGQFF
TRBJ1-5 TRBV28 few . TGTGCCGGCGCACGGAGTAGCAATCAGCCCCAGCATTTT CAGARSSNQPQHF
TRBJ2-3 TRBV5-1 once . TGCGCCAGCAGCTTGGCCCAGGAAGATGATACGCAGTATTTT CASSLAQEDDTQYF
TRBJ1-1 TRBV28 . . TGTGCCAGCAGTGTTCAGGGAAGGAACACTGAAGCTTTCTTT CASSVQGRNTEAFF
TRBJ1-4 TRBV19 . TRBD1 TGTGCCAGTAGTCCCGACAGGGCCGGTGAAAAACTGTTTTTT CASSPDRAGEKLFF
TRBJ2-1 TRBV7-9 . TRBD2 TGTGCCAGCAGCTTAGAAGTACTAGCGGGAAACAATGAGCAGTTCTTC CASSLEVLAGNNEQFF
TRBJ2-2 TRBV19 once TRBD2 TGTGCCAGTAGTGGACTAGCGGGGGGGCAGATCGGAGGGACCGGGGAGCTGTTTTTT CASSGLAGGQIGGTGELFF
TRBJ1-2 TRBV7-9 few . TGTGCCAGCAGCTTTCGTGGGGAAGGGGGCTATGGCTACACCTTC CASSFRGEGGYGYTF
TRBJ2-7 TRBV7-9 once . TGTGCCAGCAGCTTAGAAATACTTGGAGAAGAGCAGTACTTC CASSLEILGEEQYF
TRBJ1-5 TRBV5-1 few . TGCGCCAGCAGCTTGACCCAACGAGATCAGCCCCAGCATTTT CASSLTQRDQPQHF
TRBJ2-5 TRBV25-1 once . TGTGCCAGCAGTGAAGGAGGGAGAAAAACTAGCGAGACCCAGTACTTC CASSEGGRKTSETQYF
TRBJ2-7 TRBV6-1 . TRBD1 TGTGCCAGCAGTGACTATCTCAACCGACAGGGGAAGGAGCAGTACTTC CASSDYLNRQGKEQYF
TRBJ1-2 TRBV27 . . TGTGCCAGCAGTTTAGCGGGGGCTGCCTATGGCTACACCTTC CASSLAGAAYGYTF
TRBJ1-2 TRBV28 . TRBD1 TGTGCCAGCAGTTTAGGGACAGGTCACTATGGCTACACCTTC CASSLGTGHYGYTF
TRBJ1-2 TRBV19 . . TGTGCCAGTAGTGGCTCAGGGGAGGGTAACTATGGCTACACCTTC CASSGSGEGNYGYTF
TRBJ1-1 TRBV29-1 . TRBD1 TGCAGCGGATCCGGGACAGGGGACACTGAAGCTTTCTTT CSGSGTGDTEAFF
TRBJ1-1 TRBV18 . . TGTGCCAGCTCACGATCGACAGACCTTAGGAACACTGAAGCTTTCTTT CASSRSTDLRNTEAFF
TRBJ1-5 TRBV10-3 . . TGTGCCGTCAGTGAGACAGATAGCAATCAGCCCCAGCATTTT CAVSETDSNQPQHF
TRBJ1-3 TRBV30 . . TGTGCCTGCTACTCTGGAAACACCATATATTTT CACYSGNTIYF
TRBJ1-5 TRBV6-1 . . TGTGCCACCGGCGGGTCGAATAGCAATCAGCCCCAGCATTTT CATGGSNSNQPQHF
TRBJ2-3 TRBV5-8 . TRBD2 TGTGCCAGCAGCTTCCCTAGCGGGGGCCCTCACGATACGCAGTATTTT CASSFPSGGPHDTQYF
TRBJ2-7 TRBV27 once TRBD1 TGTGCCAGCAGTTTCGCTCGTACAGGGGGCTACGAGCAGTACTTC CASSFARTGGYEQYF
TRBJ2-3 TRBV6-5 . TRBD1 TGTGCCAGCAGGCTTGGACAGGGTGGGACAGATACGCAGTATTTT CASRLGQGGTDTQYF
TRBJ2-1 TRBV9 . TRBD2 TGTGCCAGCAGCGTAGTGGGACTAGCGGGAGATGAGCAGTTCTTC CASSVVGLAGDEQFF
TRBJ1-2 TRBV29-1 . TRBD1 TGCAGCGTTCAGGGACAGGCGTATGGCTACACCTTC CSVQGQAYGYTF
TRBJ1-3 TRBV19 . . TGTGCCAGTAGTATTGGCGGGACCTTCCCTGGAAACACCATATATTTT CASSIGGTFPGNTIYF
TRBJ2-1 TRBV7-9 . . TGTGCCAGCAGCTCCAGTGACTCTTACTCCTACAATGAGCAGTTCTTC CASSSSDSYSYNEQFF
TRBJ2-3 TRBV25-1 few . TGTGCCAGCAGTGATAGTATCGCGGGCCGCACAGATACGCAGTATTTT CASSDSIAGRTDTQYF
TRBJ2-5 TRBV5-1 . TRBD2 TGCGCCAGCAGCCCCCGAGGACTAGCGGAAGAGACCCAGTACTTC CASSPRGLAEETQYF
TRBJ2-1 TRBV7-3 few . TGTGCCAGCAGCTCCACAGGGCCCAACGACTTCGGTACCTACAATGAGCAGTTCTTC CASSSTGPNDFGTYNEQFF
TRBJ2-7 TRBV5-4 . TRBD2 TGTGCCAGCAGCTTGAAGGGAGGGGGACTAGCGACCTACGAGCAGTACTTC CASSLKGGGLATYEQYF
TRBJ2-1 TRBV14 . TRBD2 TGTGCCAGCAGCCAAGATGGGGGGCTAGCGGGGGCCGTAACAGGGCAGTTCTTC CASSQDGGLAGAVTGQFF
TRBJ2-1 TRBV19 once TRBD2 TGTGCCAGTACCATTGGGACTAGCGGGGGATTGTATGAGCAGTTCTTC CASTIGTSGGLYEQFF
TRBJ2-7 TRBV29-1 . TRBD1 TGCAGCGCACTAACAGGGGGTCGTTCCTACGAGCAGTACTTC CSALTGGRSYEQYF
TRBJ1-4 TRBV27 . . TGTGCCAGCAGTTTTACAGTAGATAATGAAAAACTGTTTTTT CASSFTVDNEKLFF
TRBJ1-2 TRBV10-3 . . TGTGCCCTCCGGGGAGGGATTCAAGATGGCTACACCTTC CALRGGIQDGYTF
TRBJ2-1 TRBV6-1 once TRBD2 TGTGCCAGCAGTGAAGCGGGAGGGCACGTTTTTGATGAGCAGTTCTTC CASSEAGGHVFDEQFF
TRBJ2-5 TRBV5-6 . . TGTGCCAGCAGCTTGTCAGGGGTCCACGCGGCCCAGTACTTC CASSLSGVHAAQYF
TRBJ2-3 TRBV7-2 . TRBD2 TGTGCCAGCAGCCCGCGACTAGCGAAAGATACGCAGTATTTT CASSPRLAKDTQYF
TRBJ2-3 TRBV2 . TRBD2 TGTGCCAGCGGAACTAGCGGCTCCACAGATACGCAGTATTTT CASGTSGSTDTQYF
TRBJ1-1 TRBV6-5 . . TGTGCCAGCAGTTACTCGCCCGGGGGGAGGGACACTGAAGCTTTCTTT CASSYSPGGRDTEAFF
TRBJ2-7 TRBV11-3 . TRBD2 TGTGCCAGCAGCCGACTAGCGGGAGAGCAGTACTTC CASSRLAGEQYF